The 32 T cell receptor beta chains below were found in one sample sequenced in a study of radiotherapy plus CTLA-4 blockade in lung cancer. The data were produced by immunoSEQ multiplex PCR, yet TCRdb's version contains in-frame clones alone and is incomplete. The sample lists roughly 80,000 clones, 78% seen once, with approximately 3.9% in the top ten. Material: peripheral blood, obtained from a patient treated with radiotherapy plus ipilimumab. The receptor set was obtained from a human donor with non-small cell lung cancer who had a partial response to radiotherapy plus ipilimumab. Some clones in this sample may be carry-over from other donors' samples.

This chain uses TRBV2 with TRBJ2-7, with 10 bases fitting TRBD1. CDR1 and CDR2 (germline): SNHLY, FYNNEI. The length of the CDR3 is 14 residues. V lost 4 bases, J lost 5 bases, and 5 bases stayed unmatched. The DNA for the CDR3 is TGTGCCAGCAGTGGTAGACAGGGGGCAAACGAGCAGTACTTC. It codes for CASSGRQGANEQYF.

The chain joins TRBV5-1 to TRBJ2-7; D unresolved. V gave up 1 base and J gave up 0 bases, with 14 bases separating them. The CDR3 loop spans 16 amino acids. In germline, CDR1 is SGHRS, CDR2 YFSETQ. CDR3 nucleotide sequence: TGCGCCAGCAGCTTGTCAATGGGCTTAAGCTCCTACGAGCAGTACTTC. This sequence encodes CASSLSMGLSSYEQYF.

The chain employs TRBV5-1 and TRBJ2-7; TRBD2 matches 14 bases. This CDR3 comprises 16 residues. J gave up 5 bases and V 0 bases, and 4 bases lay outside the gene matches. Looked up from germline, CDR1 is SGHRS and CDR2 is YFSETQ. CDR3 in DNA: TGCGCCAGCAGCTTGGGGACTAGCGGGAGGCTCGACGAGCAGTACTTC. The encoded protein is CASSLGTSGRLDEQYF. Supplemented by reference TRBV5-1 and TRBJ2-7, the full variable domain reads KAGVTQTPRYLIKTRGQQVTLSCSPISGHRSVSWYQQTPGQGLQFLFEYFSETQRNKGNFPGRFSGRQFSNSRSEMNVSTLELGDSALYLCASSLGTSGRLDEQYFGPGTRLTVT.

V and J are TRBV28 and TRBJ1-5; 11 bases are shared with TRBD1. Per the germline V gene, CDR1 is MDHEN and CDR2 is SYDVKM. This CDR3 comprises 19 residues. V lost 3 bases, J lost 0 bases, and 10 bases stayed unmatched. CDR3 protein: CASSFWDRGLHYSNQPQHF. The CDR3 DNA reads as TGTGCCAGCAGTTTCTGGGACAGGGGGTTACATTATAGCAATCAGCCCCAGCATTTT.

This clone was seen a handful of times. The J gene is TRBJ1-3, the V gene TRBV7-2; 7 bases match TRBD1. The CDR3 runs to 15 residues. Trimming took 3 bases from V and 0 from J; bases not matched to a gene: 2. In germline, CDR1 is SGHTA, CDR2 FQGNSA. This CDR3 is CASSLDRFSGNTIYF. CDR3 DNA sequence: TGTGCCAGCAGCTTGGACAGGTTCTCTGGAAACACCATATATTTT.

The chain combines TRBV28 with TRBJ1-4; tentative D call: TRBD1 (6 bases). CDR1 and CDR2 from the germline V gene are MDHEN and SYDVKM. This CDR3 is 15 amino acids long. Deletions cut 2 bases from V and 7 bases from J, with 14 bases between. The CDR3 bases are TGTGCCAGCAGTTTAGCACAGGGAGGGAGTGAAAAACTGTTTTTT. Amino acid sequence: CASSLAQGGSEKLFF.

This clone has a single count. This sequence joins TRBV5-1 and TRBJ2-5; 10 bases align to TRBD2. The CDR3 totals 15 residues. V trimming: 4 bases; J trimming: 3 bases; junction bases outside the gene matches: 6. The V gene's germline CDR1 is SGHRS and CDR2 YFSETQ. The CDR3 loop reads CASSTDGTSEETQYF. CDR3 DNA: TGCGCCAGCAGCACAGACGGGACTAGCGAAGAGACCCAGTACTTC.

The V gene is TRBV7-3, the J gene TRBJ2-2; D unresolved. The length of the CDR3 is 14 residues. CDR1 SGHTA and CDR2 FQGTGA come from the germline V gene. Deletions cut 2 bases from V and 3 bases from J, with 7 bases between. The CDR3 DNA reads TGTGCCAGCAGCTTAGCGGTTTACACCGGGGAGCTGTTTTTT. It encodes CASSLAVYTGELFF.

CDR3 in amino acids: CARKEGLAGGLDSYEQYF. CDR3 in DNA: TGTGCCAGAAAAGAGGGACTAGCGGGGGGGTTAGACTCCTACGAGCAGTACTTC. This sequence joins TRBV7-8 and TRBJ2-7, with TRBD2 matching over 16 bases. The germline V gene encodes CDR1 SGHVS and CDR2 FQNEAQ. With V trimmed by 9 bases and J by 0 bases, 11 bases remained unmatched. The CDR3 covers 18 residues.

The V call is TRBV18, the J call TRBJ1-1; unclear D gene. Germline assignment: CDR1 KGHSH and CDR2 LQKENI. This CDR3 comprises 14 residues. Trimming left V 6 bases short and J 6 bases short, with 17 bases between. The CDR3 nucleotides read TGTGCCAGCTCCCCAAGCCGCGAACTCTCTGAAGCTTTCTTT. Translation gives CASSPSRELSEAFF. The full variable domain, with the rest looked up from reference TRBV18 and TRBJ1-1, is NAGVMQNPRHLVRRRGQEARLRCSPMKGHSHVYWYRQLPEEGLKFMVYLQKENIIDESGMPKERFSAEFPKEGPSILRIQQVVRGDSAAYFCASSPSRELSEAFFGQGTRLTVV.

The chain links TRBV6-5 to TRBJ2-5, with TRBD1 matching over 7 bases. The DNA matches TRBJ2-7 better at its end, which makes the J call doubtful. The germline gives CDR1 MNHEY, CDR2 SVGAGI. CDR3 length equals 15 residues. In DNA form, the CDR3 reads TGTGCCAGCAGTTACTCGGGGACAGCCAACTACGAGCAGTACTTC. Its protein is CASSYSGTANYEQYF.

The chain uses TRBV15 and TRBJ2-7; weak D call: TRBD2 (6 bases). Germline V gene lookup returns CDR1 LNHNV and CDR2 YYDKDF (reference sequence). V gave up 0 bases and J gave up 4 bases, with 13 bases separating them. CDR3 length: 15 residues. CDR3 region: CATSRDPAGIYEQYF. CDR3 nucleotide sequence: TGTGCCACCAGCAGAGATCCGGCGGGGATATACGAGCAGTACTTC.

This chain connects TRBV5-1 to TRBJ1-2; 7 bases are a match to TRBD1. Trimming at V came to 2 bases and at J to 0 bases, leaving 4 bases not matched to a gene. Germline CDR1 reads SGHRS; CDR2 reads YFSETQ. The CDR3 is 15 amino acids. This chain's CDR3 is CASSFGTATNYGYTF. The CDR3 bases are TGCGCCAGCAGCTTTGGGACAGCTACTAACTATGGCTACACCTTC. The whole variable domain, remainder taken from reference TRBV5-1 and TRBJ1-2, is KAGVTQTPRYLIKTRGQQVTLSCSPISGHRSVSWYQQTPGQGLQFLFEYFSETQRNKGNFPGRFSGRQFSNSRSEMNVSTLELGDSALYLCASSFGTATNYGYTFGSGTRLTVV.

In DNA, the CDR3 is TGTGCCAGCACCTCTGGGACTAGCGGAGTCGAGCAGTACTTC. It codes for CASTSGTSGVEQYF. The genes are TRBV6-6 and TRBJ2-7; 11 bases match TRBD2. J lost 6 bases, V lost 7 bases, and 8 bases had no gene match. Germline assignment: CDR1 MNHNY and CDR2 SVGAGI (reference sequence). The CDR3 extends over 14 amino acids.

The chain has TRBV6-5 and TRBJ1-1; 8 bases map to TRBD1. Germline-derived CDR1 and CDR2 are MNHEY and SVGAGI. This CDR3 contains 15 residues. The ends lost 8 bases at V and 0 bases at J; junction bases unmatched: 8. The CDR3 DNA reads as TGTGCCAGCCGCCCGACAGGGGCATTGAACACTGAAGCTTTCTTT. It yields the protein CASRPTGALNTEAFF.

This rearrangement joins TRBV19 to TRBJ1-1; D not certain. Between the trimmed V and J ends, which lost 0 bases and 5 bases, there was a span of 7 bases. The CDR3 consists of 13 residues. Germline-derived CDR1 and CDR2 are LNHDA and SQIVND (reference sequence). The CDR3 is CASSIEAETEAFF. The CDR3 DNA reads as TGTGCCAGTAGTATAGAGGCGGAGACTGAAGCTTTCTTT.

V is TRBV30 and J is TRBJ1-3; TRBD1 is a possible D gene (6 bases). This CDR3 comprises 15 residues. Germline V lookup: CDR1 GTSNPN, CDR2 SVGIG (reference sequence). CDR3: CAQGPGDGSGNTIYF. For the CDR3, the DNA is TGTGCTCAAGGCCCAGGGGATGGCTCTGGAAACACCATATATTTT.

The chain couples TRBV7-2 to TRBJ2-3; D is undetermined. Germline values: CDR1 SGHTA, CDR2 FQGNSA. The CDR3 spans 13 residues. Trimming removed 1 base from V and 4 bases from J, with 6 bases in between. Written as DNA, the CDR3 is TGTGCCAGCAGCTTAGACCCGGCAGATACGCAGTATTTT. Protein sequence: CASSLDPADTQYF.

The V and J genes are TRBV19 and TRBJ2-3, with D possibly matching TRBD1 (6 bases). V lost 5 bases, J lost 4 bases, and 10 bases lay in between. The CDR3 loop spans 13 amino acids. CDR1 is LNHDA, CDR2 SQIVND, per germline (reference sequence). CDR3 in DNA: TGTGCCAGTAGTGAGGCAGGGGCAGATACGCAGTATTTT. This encodes CASSEAGADTQYF.

The sample holds many counts of this clone. Here the CDR3 DNA reads TGCAGCGTTGAGGACAGGAGAAAAATTGAAGCTTTCTTT. The encoded protein is CSVEDRRKIEAFF. The chain joins TRBV29-1 to TRBJ1-1, with 7 bases matching TRBD1. V shed 3 bases and J 7 bases; nucleotides not matched to a gene: 8. This CDR3 has 13 amino acids. Germline V gene lookup returns CDR1 SQVTM and CDR2 ANQGSEA.

The chain has TRBV4-1 and TRBJ2-2; D gene unclear. The CDR3 contains 16 residues. V was trimmed by 1 base and J by 1 base, leaving 10 bases between them. Germline V CDR1 and CDR2: MGHRA, YSYEKL. CDR3 DNA sequence: TGCGCCAGCAGCCAAGGGGCTACCCAGAACACCGGGGAGCTGTTTTTT. Its protein is CASSQGATQNTGELFF.

This chain uses TRBV28 with TRBJ2-3; unclear D gene. Looked up from germline, CDR1 is MDHEN and CDR2 is SYDVKM. V was clipped by 6 bases and J by 3 bases, with 4 bases between them. The CDR3 has 11 amino acids. The CDR3 DNA sequence: TGTGCCAGCAGCTTGACAGATACGCAGTATTTT. It encodes CASSLTDTQYF.

The chain combines TRBV7-2 with TRBJ2-5, with TRBD1 identical over 7 bases. The J call is doubtful: the DNA matches TRBJ2-7 better. CDR1 SGHTA and CDR2 FQGNSA come from the germline V gene. There are 14 residues in the CDR3. The CDR3 spells CASSPRQGLYEQYF. For the CDR3, the DNA is TGTGCCAGCAGCCCCCGACAGGGTCTCTACGAGCAGTACTTC.

This clone was recorded only once. The V and J genes are TRBV5-6 and TRBJ2-5; 9 nucleotides agree with TRBD2. The CDR3 length is 17 residues. Germline CDR1 SGHDT, CDR2 YYEEEE. V dropped 2 bases and J dropped 4; count of bases not matched to a gene: 12. CDR3 bases: TGTGCCAGCAGCTTCGGTCGACTAGCGGCCTACCTAGAGACCCAGTACTTC. Translating it yields CASSFGRLAAYLETQYF.

The rearrangement links TRBV19 to TRBJ2-5; TRBD1 matches at 9 bases. The assigned J gene may be wrong: the sequence end matches TRBJ2-7 better. CDR1 is LNHDA and CDR2 is SQIVND in the germline V gene (reference sequence). This CDR3 is built from 13 residues. CDR3 loop: CASSNTGGAEQYF. The CDR3 bases are TGTGCCAGTAGTAACACAGGGGGCGCCGAGCAGTACTTC.

This chain connects TRBV10-2 to TRBJ2-5; 7 bases align to TRBD2. The germline V gene has CDR1 WSHSY and CDR2 SAAADI. The ends lost 8 bases at V and 1 base at J; junction bases unmatched: 7. CDR3 length: 14 residues. CDR3 in amino acids: CASGSAGVQETQYF. CDR3 sequence (DNA): TGCGCCAGCGGGTCCGCGGGAGTCCAAGAGACCCAGTACTTC.

This chain links TRBV15 with TRBJ1-1, with D hard to call. Germline V gene lookup returns CDR1 LNHNV and CDR2 YYDKDF (reference sequence). Trimming shortened V by 3 bases and J by 4 bases, and 12 bases separated the two germline ends. The CDR3 loop spans 14 amino acids. CDR3 loop: CATSSRGSGTEAFF. Here the CDR3 DNA reads TGTGCCACCAGCAGTCGGGGATCGGGCACTGAAGCTTTCTTT.

This clone was seen a handful of times. The V gene is TRBV15, the J gene TRBJ1-4; TRBD1 aligns across 8 bases. The CDR3 consists of 20 residues. The trim removed 5 bases at V and 0 bases at J, leaving 17 bases unmatched. Per germline, CDR1 LNHNV and CDR2 YYDKDF (reference sequence). In DNA, the CDR3 is TGTGCCACCAGCCCAAGAATGAAGGACAGGGTTCATACAACTAATGAAAAACTGTTTTTT. The encoded protein is CATSPRMKDRVHTTNEKLFF.

V usage is TRBV4-2 and J usage is TRBJ2-7, with TRBD2 matching 8 bases. The germline V gene encodes CDR1 LGHNA and CDR2 YNFKEQ. CDR3 length equals 14 residues. The trim removed 6 bases at V and 2 bases at J, leaving 6 bases unmatched. CDR3 sequence: CASSPGTSPYEQYF. The CDR3 DNA is TGTGCCAGCAGTCCCGGGACTAGTCCCTACGAGCAGTACTTC.

This chain links TRBV6-1 with TRBJ2-1, with unresolved D. CDR3 length: 17 amino acids. V shed 4 bases and J shed 2 bases, with 18 bases lying between them. Looked up from germline, CDR1 is MNHNS and CDR2 is SASEGT. The CDR3 nucleotides read TGTGCCAGCAGTGGTACCGCCGGTGGCGGTCCCTACAATGAGCAGTTCTTC. Residues: CASSGTAGGGPYNEQFF.

The chain combines TRBV4-2 with TRBJ2-3; the D gene is possibly TRBD1 (6 bases). In germline, CDR1 is LGHNA, CDR2 YNFKEQ. The V and J ends lost 1 base and 0 bases respectively, with 8 bases between them. This CDR3 region has 15 residues. The CDR3 loop reads CASSQAGTSTDTQYF. For the CDR3, the DNA is TGTGCCAGCAGCCAAGCCGGGACAAGCACAGATACGCAGTATTTT.

V gene TRBV4-2 combines with J gene TRBJ2-5, with a possible D match to TRBD2 (6 bases). V was shortened by 5 bases and J by 4 bases, with 17 bases between the two germline ends. There are 15 residues in the CDR3. CDR1 LGHNA and CDR2 YNFKEQ come from the germline V gene. This chain's CDR3 is CASSAEWRGIETQYF. CDR3 DNA: TGTGCCAGCAGCGCCGAGTGGCGGGGAATAGAGACCCAGTACTTC.